The T cell receptor (beta chain) under discussion was sequenced for a study of control samples from healthy donors and cancer patients. Repertoires were generated with immunoSEQ multiplex PCR, while TCRdb's copy carries only in-frame clones and drops some. Seen here are 90,000 to 150,000 clones, about 91% observed once, and the top ten hold approximately 3.5%. There are 14 residues in the CDR3. Trimming removed 9 bases from V and 6 bases from J, with 17 bases in between. Germline assignment: CDR1 MNHEY and CDR2 SVGAGI. The clonotype comes from a man aged 35-49 years in good health. The sample taken for sequencing was blood. This sequence joins TRBV6-5 and TRBJ2-2, with unresolved D. The CDR3, as DNA: TGTGCCAGTAAGCCCACCCGAGGCCCCGGGGAGCTGTTTTTT. Its protein product is CASKPTRGPGELFF.